The 30 T cell receptor beta chains below were found in one sample sequenced in a study of T-cell reconstitution after alpha-beta-depleted transplantation in children. A library of TCRbeta sequences, prepared with unique molecular identifiers, was generated. MiXCR, applied by TCRdb to the PCR reads, yields one record per CDR3 protein. Found here are 530,000 or so distinct CDR3 sequences, roughly 30% of them singletons; the top ten hold under 45%. The material was PBMCs, obtained before TCRalphabeta/CD19-depleted stem cell transplant. These receptors all stem from a boy under three years old with Wiskott-Aldrich syndrome, due to receive a stem cell transplant.

The chain employs TRBV7-2 and TRBJ2-3; 16 bases agree with TRBD2. The CDR3 has 17 amino acids. Germline V gene lookup returns CDR1 SGHTA and CDR2 FQGNSA. V lost 1 base to trimming and J lost 5 bases; unmatched junction nucleotides: 3. The CDR3 DNA is TGTGCCAGCAGCTTAGTTGGGACTAGCGGGAGGGTAGATACGCAGTATTTT. This codes for CASSLVGTSGRVDTQYF.

This chain joins TRBV7-9 and TRBJ1-4; D gene unclear. The CDR3 contains 13 residues. Trimming shortened V by 5 bases and J by 8 bases, and 12 bases separated the two germline ends. Per the germline V gene, CDR1 is SEHNR and CDR2 is FQNEAQ (reference sequence). CDR3 nucleotide sequence: TGTGCCAGCAGCCGTTCGGGTTACGAAAAACTGTTTTTT. Translating it yields CASSRSGYEKLFF.

A note on this clonotype: A read error may produce the germline difference seen at one junction end. The rearrangement links TRBV20-1 to TRBJ2-1; 7 nucleotides agree with TRBD1. CDR1 and CDR2 from the germline V gene are DFQATT and SNEGSKA (reference sequence). CDR3 length: 16 amino acids. This CDR3 is CSAKVVGGDFYNAQFF. In DNA form, the CDR3 reads TGCAGTGCTAAGGTGGTAGGGGGCGATTTTTACAATGCGCAGTTCTTC.

The chain employs TRBV5-1 and TRBJ2-7; D may match TRBD1 or TRBD2 (5 bases each). In germline, CDR1 is SGHRS, CDR2 YFSETQ. Trimming took 0 bases from V and 3 from J, leaving 10 bases between them. The CDR3 sequence is 14 residues long. CDR3 sequence (DNA): TGCGCCAGCAGCTTGGGAGGGGTGGACTACGAGCAGTACTTC. It yields the protein CASSLGGVDYEQYF.

This chain links TRBV11-2 with TRBJ2-1; TRBD1 might be the D (5 bases). This CDR3 has 16 amino acids. Germline lookup yields CDR1 SGHAT and CDR2 FQNNGV. V shed 2 bases and J shed 2 bases, with 13 bases lying between them. The CDR3 spells CASSLIRVGAYNEQFF. CDR3 in DNA: TGTGCCAGCAGCTTAATCAGGGTAGGGGCCTACAATGAGCAGTTCTTC.

This clonotype appeared many times. This chain connects TRBV20-1 to TRBJ2-7; no definite D call. CDR1 DFQATT and CDR2 SNEGSKA come from the germline V gene (reference sequence). With 1 base removed from V and 2 bases from J, the gap between germline ends came to 12 bases. The CDR3 runs 14 residues. The CDR3 loop is CSARGVRNTYEQYF. In DNA, the CDR3 is TGCAGTGCTAGAGGCGTAAGGAATACCTACGAGCAGTACTTC.

This clonotype was observed a few times. The rearrangement joins TRBV5-4 to TRBJ2-7; 7 bases align to TRBD1. V lost 0 bases and J lost 4; bases outside the gene matches: 4. The CDR3 loop spans 14 amino acids. Germline lookup yields CDR1 SGHNT and CDR2 YYREEE (reference sequence). The CDR3 DNA is TGTGCCAGCAGCTTGGCAGGGGGAAAATACGAGCAGTACTTC. Encoded protein: CASSLAGGKYEQYF.

The rearrangement links TRBV2 to TRBJ2-2; tentative D call: TRBD2 (6 bases). Germline lookup yields CDR1 SNHLY and CDR2 FYNNEI. The CDR3 is 15 residues long. The germline V and J ends were trimmed by 1 base and 5 bases, with 11 bases remaining between them. The CDR3 reads CASSEVRGRTGELFF. The CDR3 DNA follows: TGTGCCAGCAGTGAAGTGCGGGGTAGAACCGGGGAGCTGTTTTTT.

This clonotype has only a few counts. V and J are TRBV7-2 and TRBJ2-5; D gene uncertain. The CDR3 runs to 13 residues. Deletions cut 2 bases from V and 4 bases from J, with 8 bases between. The germline CDR1 and CDR2 sequences are SGHTA and FQGNSA. CDR3 nucleotide sequence: TGTGCCAGCAGCTTATTGACGGGAGAGACCCAGTACTTC. Translated: CASSLLTGETQYF.

A remark on this clonotype: The junction does not match germline at one end; this may be a read error. V gene TRBV5-1 combines with J gene TRBJ1-5; D call uncertain. The V gene's germline CDR1 is SGHRS and CDR2 YFSETQ. The CDR3 runs 14 residues. The CDR3, as DNA: TGCGCCAGCAGGCCGGACGTTAGCAATCAGCCGCAGCATTTT. Its translation: CASRPDVSNQPQHF.

Remarks on this clonotype: The junction departs from the called germline gene at one end, perhaps through a read error. The V gene is TRBV12-3 or TRBV12-4, the J gene TRBJ2-1, with 10 bases lining up with TRBD2. The CDR3 is 18 residues long. The CDR3 DNA reads TGTACCAGCAGTTTTTTGCTAGCGGGAGCCTCCTCCTACAATGAGCAGTTCTTC. Protein: CTSSFLLAGASSYNEQFF.

This clonotype turned up a few times. The rearrangement links TRBV3-1 to TRBJ1-5; no reliable D call. Trimming left V 4 bases short and J 6 bases short, with 13 bases between. This CDR3 comprises 14 residues. In germline, CDR1 is LGHDT, CDR2 YNNKEL (reference sequence). DNA of the CDR3: TGTGCCAGCAGCCCGACTCCCGAGGTTCAGCCCCAGCATTTT. Amino acids: CASSPTPEVQPQHF.

This clonotype appeared a few times. The chain joins TRBV7-9 to TRBJ1-4; no clear D. The CDR3 consists of 13 residues. CDR1 is SEHNR and CDR2 is FQNEAQ in the germline V gene (reference sequence). Deletions cut 3 bases from V and 7 bases from J, with 9 bases between. CDR3 bases: TGTGCCAGCAGCTTTCTCCGTCTTGAAAAACTGTTTTTT. Translation gives CASSFLRLEKLFF.

This clonotype was picked up a small number of times. The J gene is TRBJ2-5, the V gene TRBV20-1; 13 nucleotides match TRBD2. Germline V gives CDR1 DFQATT, CDR2 SNEGSKA (reference sequence). Unmatched junction bases numbered 0, after V lost 1 base and J lost 4 bases. The CDR3 runs 14 residues. CDR3 in amino acids: CSARGTSGRETQYF. CDR3 nucleotides: TGCAGTGCTAGAGGGACTAGCGGGAGAGAGACCCAGTACTTC.

This clonotype was detected only a few times. The chain has TRBV5-1 and TRBJ2-7; no clear D gene. The V gene lost 0 bases and the J gene lost 2 bases, with 12 bases spanning the gap. The CDR3 is 15 residues long. Germline CDR1 reads SGHRS; CDR2 reads YFSETQ. CDR3 in DNA: TGCGCCAGCAGCTTGGAGGACCTCCAACCCTACGAGCAGTACTTC. Its protein is CASSLEDLQPYEQYF.

This clonotype was seen more than once but under ten times. This rearrangement joins TRBV10-3 to TRBJ2-3; D ambiguous. Trimming left V 3 bases short and J 4 bases short, with 11 bases between. This CDR3 comprises 14 residues. Germline CDR1 ENHRY, CDR2 SYGVKD. The DNA for the CDR3 is TGTGCCATCAGTGACGTAGGAATCGCAGATACGCAGTATTTT. The encoded protein is CAISDVGIADTQYF.

This chain connects TRBV15 to TRBJ2-1; TRBD2 might be the D (5 bases). Looked up from germline, CDR1 is LNHNV and CDR2 is YYDKDF (reference sequence). The CDR3 runs 16 residues. The V end was cut by 2 bases, the J end by 8 bases, with 19 bases between. CDR3 loop: CATSRPRDGRRYEQFF. CDR3 DNA sequence: TGTGCCACCAGCAGACCTCGGGATGGGAGACGGTATGAGCAGTTCTTC.

The chain is built from TRBV5-5 and TRBJ2-1, with a possible D match to TRBD2 (5 bases). CDR3 length: 12 residues. Germline V gives CDR1 SGHKS, CDR2 YYEKEE (reference sequence). Trimming stripped 6 bases from V and 15 bases from J, with 19 bases between. CDR3 residues: CASNPEDELGFF. The CDR3 region has the DNA TGTGCCAGCAACCCGGAGGATGAGCTTGGGTTCTTC.

CDR3 nucleotides: TGCGCCAGCAGCTTGGTAGCGGGACCCTACTACGAGCAGTACTTC. It encodes CASSLVAGPYYEQYF. The chain carries TRBV5-1 and TRBJ2-7; 8 nucleotides agree with TRBD2. This CDR3 is 15 amino acids long. In germline, CDR1 is SGHRS, CDR2 YFSETQ. V dropped 0 bases and J dropped 3; count of bases not matched to a gene: 5.

This clonotype was picked up a small number of times. This rearrangement joins TRBV27 to TRBJ2-5; a weak D match, TRBD2 (6 bases). V was pared by 6 bases and J by 5 bases, with 13 bases between. Germline V gene sequence: CDR1 MNHEY, CDR2 SMNVEV (reference sequence). The CDR3 has 13 residues. The CDR3 region has the DNA TGTGCCAGCAGCTACCTAGCGCGGGAGACCCAGTACTTC. It encodes CASSYLARETQYF.

This clonotype has only a few counts. As DNA, the CDR3 is TGCAGCTTAGTGGGACTAGCGGGAATCAATGAGCAGTTCTTC. Protein product: CSLVGLAGINEQFF. This chain joins TRBV20-1 and TRBJ2-1, with 13 bases matching TRBD2. The CDR3 consists of 14 residues. The germline CDR1 and CDR2 sequences are DFQATT and SNEGSKA (reference sequence).

The chain joins TRBV15 to TRBJ2-1, with D possibly matching TRBD1 (5 bases). CDR3 size: 14 residues. V was trimmed by 5 bases and J by 0 bases, leaving 8 bases between them. Germline V gives CDR1 LNHNV, CDR2 YYDKDF (reference sequence). CDR3 residues: CATSGAGSYNEQFF. The DNA for the CDR3 is TGTGCCACCAGCGGGGCCGGCTCCTACAATGAGCAGTTCTTC.

The chain uses TRBV9 and TRBJ2-5; no reliable D call. CDR1 SGDLS and CDR2 YYNGEE come from the germline V gene. V gave up 0 bases and J gave up 1 base, with 4 bases separating them. This CDR3 has 13 amino acids. Here the CDR3 reads CASSVDPQETQYF. The CDR3 DNA reads as TGTGCCAGCAGCGTAGATCCCCAAGAGACCCAGTACTTC. The whole variable domain, filled in from reference TRBV9 and TRBJ2-5, reads DSGVTQTPKHLITATGQRVTLRCSPRSGDLSVYWYQQSLDQGLQFLIQYYNGEERAKGNILERFSAQQFPDLHSELNLSSLELGDSALYFCASSVDPQETQYFGPGTRLLVL.

The V gene is TRBV4-1, the J gene TRBJ2-3, with a tentative D call TRBD2 (6 bases). Germline loops: CDR1 MGHRA, CDR2 YSYEKL. CDR3 length equals 17 residues. Between the trimmed V and J ends, which lost 2 bases and 1 base, there was a span of 16 bases. In DNA form, the CDR3 reads TGCGCCAGCAGCCAATACGGGAGTTTGACGGGCACAGATACGCAGTATTTT. It encodes CASSQYGSLTGTDTQYF.

This clonotype occurred a few times. J is TRBJ1-3 and V is TRBV2; 9 bases are a match to TRBD1. Germline lookup yields CDR1 SNHLY and CDR2 FYNNEI. The CDR3 has 17 residues. V gave up 8 bases and J gave up 4 bases; unmatched junction bases: 15. CDR3 coding DNA: TGTGCCAGCGGAACAAACAGGGGGCGCGGGTCCGGAAACACCATATATTTT. Its translation: CASGTNRGRGSGNTIYF. The entire variable domain, with the rest obtained from reference TRBV2 and TRBJ1-3, is as follows: EPEVTQTPSHQVTQMGQEVILRCVPISNHLYFYWYRQILGQKVEFLVSFYNNEISEKSEIFDDQFSVERPDGSNFTLKIRSTKLEDSAMYFCASGTNRGRGSGNTIYFGEGSWLTVV.

In this sample, this clonotype turned up a few times. The genes are TRBV7-2 and TRBJ2-3; no firm D call. CDR3 length: 14 amino acids. Trimming removed 6 bases at V and 0 bases at J, with 10 bases between. The germline V gene encodes CDR1 SGHTA and CDR2 FQGNSA. The CDR3 DNA reads TGTGCCAGCAGGGCGGCAGGTAGCACAGATACGCAGTATTTT. This encodes CASRAAGSTDTQYF.

There are a few counts of this clonotype. The chain links TRBV12-3 or TRBV12-4 to TRBJ2-2; 7 bases map to TRBD2. This CDR3 is 13 amino acids long. J was trimmed by 8 bases and V by 6 bases; bases with no gene match: 6. CDR3 bases: TGTGCCAGCAGGCGACTAGCTTCTGGGGAGCTGTTTTTT. Residues: CASRRLASGELFF.

The chain couples TRBV28 to TRBJ2-7; 14 nucleotides match TRBD2. The junction had 8 bases not matched to a gene; V was cut back by 4 bases and J by 0 bases. This CDR3 has 18 amino acids. Germline V gene lookup returns CDR1 MDHEN and CDR2 SYDVKM. The CDR3: CASSSGLAGGWSSYEQYF. CDR3 DNA: TGTGCCAGCAGTTCCGGACTAGCGGGAGGCTGGAGCTCCTACGAGCAGTACTTC.

This clonotype was picked up a small number of times. This chain links TRBV4-1 with TRBJ1-1; no clear D. This CDR3 region has 15 residues. The germline V and J ends were trimmed by 2 bases and 4 bases, with 14 bases remaining between them. CDR1 and CDR2 (germline): MGHRA, YSYEKL. The CDR3 protein is CASSQMGVSATEAFF. In nucleotides, the CDR3 is TGCGCCAGCAGCCAAATGGGAGTCTCGGCCACTGAAGCTTTCTTT.

This clonotype was observed a handful of times. The CDR3: CASSRGASRNEQFF. Written as DNA, the CDR3 is TGTGCCAGCAGCCGGGGGGCTAGCCGGAATGAGCAGTTCTTC. The rearrangement joins TRBV14 to TRBJ2-1; D may correspond to TRBD1 or TRBD2 (6 bases each). From germline, CDR1 is SGHDN and CDR2 FVKESK. This CDR3 spans 14 amino acids. Trimming took off 4 bases at V and 7 bases at J, with 14 bases between the two ends.